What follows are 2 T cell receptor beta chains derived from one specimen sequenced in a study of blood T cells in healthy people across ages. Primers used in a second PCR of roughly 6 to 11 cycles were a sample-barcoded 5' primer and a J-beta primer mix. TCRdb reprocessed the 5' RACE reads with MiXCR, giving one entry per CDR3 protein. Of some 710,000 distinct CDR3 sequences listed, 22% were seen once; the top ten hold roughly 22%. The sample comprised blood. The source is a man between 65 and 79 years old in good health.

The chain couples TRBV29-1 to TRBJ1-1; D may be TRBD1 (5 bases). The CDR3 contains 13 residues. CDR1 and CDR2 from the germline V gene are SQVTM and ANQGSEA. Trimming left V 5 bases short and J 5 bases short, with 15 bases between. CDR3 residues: CSVRVGVSTEAFF. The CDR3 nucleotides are TGCAGCGTTAGGGTGGGGGTCTCGACTGAAGCTTTCTTT. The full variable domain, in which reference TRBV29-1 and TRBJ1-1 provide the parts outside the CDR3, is SAVISQKPSRDICQRGTSLTIQCQVDSQVTMMFWYRQQPGQSLTLIATANQGSEATYESGFVIDKFPISRPNLTFSTLTVSNMSPEDSSIYLCSVRVGVSTEAFFGQGTRLTVV.

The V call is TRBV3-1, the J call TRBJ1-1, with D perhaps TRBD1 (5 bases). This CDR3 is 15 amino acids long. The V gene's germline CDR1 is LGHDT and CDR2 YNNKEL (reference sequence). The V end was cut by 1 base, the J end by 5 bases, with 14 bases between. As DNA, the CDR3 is TGTGCCAGCAGCCAAGGGTGGCAGGAGGGGACTGAAGCTTTCTTT. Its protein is CASSQGWQEGTEAFF.